These 24 T cell receptor beta chains share one sample of origin, sequenced in a study of T cell repertoires in cytomegalovirus infection. TCRdb passed the reads through MiXCR, listing each CDR3 protein once. The sample yields around 450,000 distinct CDR3 sequences, 25% to 40% seen once. The specimen was PBMCs. These receptors all come from a human donor in good health (CMV status not recorded). Some clones in this sample may be carry-over from other donors' samples.

The chain links TRBV19 to TRBJ1-1; D is possibly TRBD1 (5 bases). The germline V gene has CDR1 LNHDA and CDR2 SQIVND (reference sequence). V lost 5 bases and J lost 4, with 17 bases in between. The CDR3 is made up of 15 amino acids. The CDR3 DNA reads as TGTGCCAGTAGTCATAGGACTCGGGGGGGCACTGAAGCTTTCTTT. Protein sequence: CASSHRTRGGTEAFF.

This clonotype has only a few counts. The chain combines TRBV12-5 with TRBJ1-2; D remains unclear. The CDR3 totals 12 residues. Between the trimmed V and J ends, which lost 1 base and 6 bases, there was a span of 6 bases. Germline lookup yields CDR1 LGHNT and CDR2 FRNRAP. Here the CDR3 DNA reads TGTGCTAGTGGTTTGGGCCCCGATGGCTACACCTTC. This encodes CASGLGPDGYTF. The full variable domain, in which reference TRBV12-5 and TRBJ1-2 provide the parts outside the CDR3, is DARVTQTPRHKVTEMGQEVTMRCQPILGHNTVFWYRQTMMQGLELLAYFRNRAPLDDSGMPKDRFSAEMPDATLATLKIQPSEPRDSAVYFCASGLGPDGYTFGSGTRLTVV.

This clonotype was seen a single time. One end of the junction does not line up with germline, which may come from a read error. CDR3 region: CASSCSAGASKEQSF. DNA for the CDR3: TGTGCCAGCAGCTGCTCTGCGGGGGCTTCCAAAGAGCAGTCCTTC. The V and J genes are TRBV7-2 and TRBJ2-7; D might be TRBD2 (7 bases). The CDR3 is 15 amino acids. Germline values: CDR1 SGHTA, CDR2 FQGNSA.

This clonotype was recorded at least ten times. CDR3 sequence (DNA): TGTGCCAGCAGCTTAGTGCCATCGGGGGGTTACAATGAGCAGTTCTTC. Encoded protein: CASSLVPSGGYNEQFF. The chain employs TRBV7-8 and TRBJ2-1, with 7 bases identical to TRBD2. Trimming cost V 1 base and J 4 bases; bases outside gene matches: 7. The germline CDR1 and CDR2 sequences are SGHVS and FQNEAQ. This CDR3 is 16 amino acids long.

J is TRBJ2-7 and V is TRBV2, with D perhaps matching TRBD2 (5 bases). Germline V gene sequence: CDR1 SNHLY, CDR2 FYNNEI. V shed 8 bases and J shed 0 bases, with 11 bases lying between them. This CDR3 comprises 13 residues. CDR3 loop: CASFLGSSYEQYF. CDR3 nucleotides: TGTGCCAGCTTCCTAGGGAGCTCCTACGAGCAGTACTTC.

This rearrangement joins TRBV28 to TRBJ2-7; TRBD1 matches at 9 bases. The CDR3 covers 14 residues. The germline gives CDR1 MDHEN, CDR2 SYDVKM. V lost 7 bases and J lost 1; bases outside the gene matches: 5. This CDR3 is CASKTGGMSYEQYF. The CDR3 DNA is TGTGCCAGCAAAACAGGGGGCATGTCCTACGAGCAGTACTTC.

The chain recombines TRBV4-3 with TRBJ1-1; D gene ambiguous. The CDR3 runs 15 residues. Germline values: CDR1 LGHNA, CDR2 YSLEER. Trimming took 0 bases from V and 0 from J, leaving 8 bases between them. CDR3 region: CASSQDLGMNTEAFF. The DNA of the CDR3 is TGCGCCAGCAGCCAAGACCTAGGGATGAACACTGAAGCTTTCTTT.

The gene calls are TRBV14 and TRBJ1-2; possible D gene TRBD1, 5 bases. This CDR3 region has 13 residues. V gave up 1 base and J gave up 7 bases, with 10 bases separating them. Germline V gene lookup returns CDR1 SGHDN and CDR2 FVKESK. CDR3 bases: TGTGCCAGCAGCCAAGGAGGGGCTGGTGGCTACACCTTC. Translation gives CASSQGGAGGYTF.

This clonotype was observed once. Being one base from a much bigger clone, this may be a read error. No conserved phenylalanine or tryptophan ends this CDR3, so it is likely a read error. J is TRBJ2-7 and V is TRBV6-5; no clear D. The germline V and J ends were trimmed by 5 bases and 4 bases, with 9 bases remaining between them. There are 12 residues in the CDR3. CDR1 MNHEY and CDR2 SVGAGI come from the germline V gene. CDR3 sequence: CASSERNYEQYL. CDR3 DNA: TGTGCCAGCAGTGAAAGGAATTACGAGCAGTACTTA.

The V gene is TRBV19, the J gene TRBJ1-5, with 11 bases aligning to TRBD1. The J segment lost 6 bases and the V segment lost 7 bases, leaving 5 bases of the junction unmatched. Germline V gives CDR1 LNHDA, CDR2 SQIVND (reference sequence). The CDR3 totals 14 residues. The CDR3 loop reads CASKDRGLVQPQHF. The CDR3 DNA reads TGTGCCAGTAAGGACAGGGGGCTGGTTCAGCCCCAGCATTTT.

As regards this clonotype: Relative to the germline gene, one junction end is altered; a read error may explain this. The chain uses TRBV27 and TRBJ2-1, with unresolved D. Per germline, CDR1 MNHEY and CDR2 SMNVEV (reference sequence). CDR3 length: 17 amino acids. The CDR3 here is CASSLFLGRSSYNEPFF. DNA for the CDR3: TGTGCCAGCAGTTTATTTCTGGGCCGAAGCTCCTACAATGAGCCGTTCTTC.

About this clonotype: Possible read error: a much larger clone is one base away. V is TRBV7-2 and J is TRBJ2-3, with 11 bases aligning to TRBD2. With 5 bases clipped from V and 6 bases from J, the junction kept 7 bases outside the gene matches. The CDR3 has 15 residues. CDR1 SGHTA and CDR2 FQGNSA come from the germline V gene. The CDR3 sequence: CASSTTSSGGDTQYF. The DNA for the CDR3 is TGTGCCAGCAGCACCACGTCTAGCGGGGGGGATACGCAGTATTTT.

This clonotype was picked up many times. This chain uses TRBV7-6 with TRBJ2-2; tentatively, D is TRBD2 (5 bases). In germline, CDR1 is SGHVS, CDR2 FNYEAQ. This CDR3 region has 16 residues. The V end was cut by 4 bases, the J end by 0 bases, with 12 bases between. DNA for the CDR3: TGTGCCAGCAGCTCCAGGACGGGAACGAACACCGGGGAGCTGTTTTTT. It encodes CASSSRTGTNTGELFF.

The chain combines TRBV12-3 or TRBV12-4 with TRBJ1-5; TRBD1 might be the D (5 bases). The ends were cut back, 6 bases at V and 2 bases at J, with 20 bases in the middle. There are 17 residues in the CDR3. CDR3 coding DNA: TGTGCCAGCAGCACACTTCCTCCGACAGTCCGCAATCAGCCCCAGCATTTT. This translates into CASSTLPPTVRNQPQHF.

The V and J genes are TRBV3-1 and TRBJ2-7; D remains unclear. CDR1 and CDR2 from the germline V gene are LGHDT and YNNKEL (reference sequence). This CDR3 spans 14 amino acids. The V gene lost 0 bases and the J gene lost 1 base, with 7 bases spanning the gap. The CDR3: CASSQDHGSYEQYF. The CDR3 DNA is TGTGCCAGCAGCCAAGATCACGGATCCTACGAGCAGTACTTC.

The chain couples TRBV23-1 to TRBJ1-1; weak D call: TRBD1 (5 bases). TRBV23-1 is labeled an ORF, and its function is uncertain. V lost 2 bases and J lost 0, with 16 bases in between. The CDR3 is 17 amino acids. The CDR3 spells CASSQPWGGDVNTEAFF. CDR3 DNA: TGCGCCAGCAGTCAACCCTGGGGGGGGGACGTGAACACTGAAGCTTTCTTT.

This clonotype appeared a few times. This chain uses TRBV7-9 with TRBJ1-2, with D hard to call. V lost 4 bases, J lost 5 bases, and 11 bases lay in between. Germline lookup yields CDR1 SEHNR and CDR2 FQNEAQ (reference sequence). The CDR3 has 13 amino acids. Here the CDR3 reads CASSSDRRYGYTF. The CDR3 region has the DNA TGTGCCAGCAGCTCGGATCGGCGGTATGGCTACACCTTC.

This clonotype came up a few times. J is TRBJ1-6 and V is TRBV27; 7 nucleotides agree with TRBD1. This CDR3 spans 14 amino acids. CDR1 and CDR2 from the germline V gene are MNHEY and SMNVEV (reference sequence). The V segment lost 6 bases and the J segment 8 bases; nucleotides outside the gene matches: 7. The DNA of the CDR3 is TGTGCCAGCAGAGCGGGGACAGCCCATTCACCCCTCCACTTT. This encodes CASRAGTAHSPLHF.

V and J are TRBV4-1 and TRBJ2-5, with D unclear. CDR1 MGHRA and CDR2 YSYEKL come from the germline V gene. CDR3 length: 19 residues. Trimming stripped 0 bases from V and 3 bases from J, with 23 bases between. CDR3 coding DNA: TGCGCCAGCAGCCAAGATTCGCCCCCCCTACGAGCGCTCAAAGAGACCCAGTACTTC. This translates into CASSQDSPPLRALKETQYF.

The J gene is TRBJ2-3, the V gene TRBV6-5, with 8 bases that match TRBD1. Germline trimming cut 4 bases from V and 7 bases from J; bases unmatched to any gene: 16. Germline CDR1 reads MNHEY; CDR2 reads SVGAGI. This CDR3 is built from 17 residues. The CDR3 DNA reads as TGTGCCAGCAGTTCTGGGGCGGGACAGGTTATATCGAATACGCAGTATTTT. Translated: CASSSGAGQVISNTQYF.

V usage is TRBV5-4 and J usage is TRBJ2-1, with 7 bases fitting TRBD1. The CDR3 length is 15 residues. The germline CDR1 and CDR2 sequences are SGHNT and YYREEE (reference sequence). V trimming: 4 bases; J trimming: 3 bases; junction bases outside the gene matches: 7. The CDR3 region has the DNA TGTGCCAGCAGCCTACCGGGACAGAGCTACAATGAGCAGTTCTTC. Residues: CASSLPGQSYNEQFF.

This clonotype came up a few times. The chain has TRBV29-1 and TRBJ2-1; D perhaps matches TRBD1 (5 bases). This CDR3 is 10 amino acids long. Trimming cost V 1 base and J 12 bases, with 7 bases left between them. The V gene's germline CDR1 is SQVTM and CDR2 ANQGSEA. The CDR3 region has the DNA TGCAGCGTTGAAGTCCAGGGGCAGTTCTTC. It is translated as CSVEVQGQFF.

The rearrangement joins TRBV20-1 to TRBJ2-5; perhaps TRBD2 as D (6 bases). In germline, CDR1 is DFQATT, CDR2 SNEGSKA (reference sequence). The V and J ends lost 5 bases and 5 bases respectively, with 24 bases between them. The CDR3 consists of 16 residues. CDR3 protein: CSAYQLGIAGLETQYF. The CDR3 DNA sequence: TGCAGTGCTTACCAACTTGGGATTGCGGGGTTGGAGACCCAGTACTTC.

V is TRBV27 and J is TRBJ1-1, with TRBD1 matching over 9 bases. The CDR3 length is 18 residues. Germline trimming cut 2 bases from V and 7 bases from J; bases unmatched to any gene: 17. CDR1 is MNHEY and CDR2 is SMNVEV in the germline V gene (reference sequence). DNA of the CDR3: TGTGCCAGCAGTTTAAGCCTGATCGGACAGGGGAACTATTTTGAAGCTTTCTTT. This codes for CASSLSLIGQGNYFEAFF.